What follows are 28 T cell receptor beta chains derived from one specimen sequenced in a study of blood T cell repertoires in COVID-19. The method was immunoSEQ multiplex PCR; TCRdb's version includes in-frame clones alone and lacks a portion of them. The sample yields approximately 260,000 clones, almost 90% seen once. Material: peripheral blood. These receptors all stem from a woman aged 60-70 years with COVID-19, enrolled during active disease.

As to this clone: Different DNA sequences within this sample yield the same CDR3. DNA of the CDR3: TGTGCCAGCAGAGGACAGGGAGGGACCGGGGAGCTGTTTTTT. This sequence encodes CASRGQGGTGELFF. The J gene is TRBJ2-2, the V gene TRBV6-4; D might be TRBD1 (8 bases). Per the germline V gene, CDR1 is MRHNA and CDR2 is SNTAGT. CDR3 length equals 14 residues. V was cut by 6 bases and J by 5 bases, with 13 bases left in between.

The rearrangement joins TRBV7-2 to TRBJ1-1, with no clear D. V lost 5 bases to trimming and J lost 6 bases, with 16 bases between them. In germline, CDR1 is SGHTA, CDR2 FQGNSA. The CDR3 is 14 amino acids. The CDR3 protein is CASSPGLSRSEAFF. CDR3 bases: TGTGCCAGCAGCCCAGGCCTAAGTCGGTCTGAAGCTTTCTTT.

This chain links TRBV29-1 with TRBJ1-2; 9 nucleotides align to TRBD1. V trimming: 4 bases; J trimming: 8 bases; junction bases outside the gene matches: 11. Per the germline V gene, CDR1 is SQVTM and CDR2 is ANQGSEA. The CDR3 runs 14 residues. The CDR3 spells CSVVGQGREVGYTF. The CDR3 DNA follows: TGCAGCGTTGTCGGACAGGGGCGGGAGGTCGGCTACACCTTC.

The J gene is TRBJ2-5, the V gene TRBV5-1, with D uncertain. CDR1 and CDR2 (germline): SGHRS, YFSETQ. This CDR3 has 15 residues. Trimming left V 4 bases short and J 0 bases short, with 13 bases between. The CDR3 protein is CASSPTLLYQETQYF. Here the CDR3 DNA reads TGCGCCAGCAGCCCTACCCTTCTGTACCAAGAGACCCAGTACTTC.

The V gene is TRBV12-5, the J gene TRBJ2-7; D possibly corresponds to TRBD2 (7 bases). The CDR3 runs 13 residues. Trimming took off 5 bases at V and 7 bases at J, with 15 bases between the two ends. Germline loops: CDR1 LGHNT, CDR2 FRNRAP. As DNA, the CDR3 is TGTGCTAGTGGTCTGGGGGGGCCAAGGGAGCAGTACTTC. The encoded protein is CASGLGGPREQYF.

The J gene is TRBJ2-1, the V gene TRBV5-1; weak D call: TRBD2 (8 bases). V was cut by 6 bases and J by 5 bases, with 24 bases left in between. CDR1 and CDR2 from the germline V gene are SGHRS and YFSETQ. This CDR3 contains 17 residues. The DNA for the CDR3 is TGCGCCAGCACCCCGGTGGTGGGCGGGGGGACAGACAATGAGCAGTTCTTC. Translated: CASTPVVGGGTDNEQFF.

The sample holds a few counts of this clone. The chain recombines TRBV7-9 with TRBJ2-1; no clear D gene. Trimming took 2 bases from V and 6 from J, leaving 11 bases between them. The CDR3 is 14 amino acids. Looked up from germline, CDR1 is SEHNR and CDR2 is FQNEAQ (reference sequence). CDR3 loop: CASSLFRLSNEQFF. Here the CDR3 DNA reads TGTGCCAGCAGCTTATTCAGACTCTCCAATGAGCAGTTCTTC.

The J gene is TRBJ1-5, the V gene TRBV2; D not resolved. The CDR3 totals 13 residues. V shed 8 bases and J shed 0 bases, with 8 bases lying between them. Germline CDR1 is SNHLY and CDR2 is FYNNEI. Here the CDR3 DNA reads TGTGCCAGCCGCAGATCTAGCAATCAGCCCCAGCATTTT. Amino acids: CASRRSSNQPQHF.

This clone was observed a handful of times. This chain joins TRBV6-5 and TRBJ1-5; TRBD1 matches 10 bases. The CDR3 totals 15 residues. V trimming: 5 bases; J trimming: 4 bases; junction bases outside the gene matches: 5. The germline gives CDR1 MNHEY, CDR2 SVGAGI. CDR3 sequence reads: CASSRGQGRNQPQHF. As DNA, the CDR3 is TGTGCCAGCAGTAGGGGACAGGGGAGGAATCAGCCCCAGCATTTT.

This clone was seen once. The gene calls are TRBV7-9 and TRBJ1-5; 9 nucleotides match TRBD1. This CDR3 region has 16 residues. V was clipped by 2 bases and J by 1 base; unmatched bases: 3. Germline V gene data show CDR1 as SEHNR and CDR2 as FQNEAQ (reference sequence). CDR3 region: CASSLQQGASNQPQHF. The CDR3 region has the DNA TGTGCCAGCAGCTTACAACAGGGGGCGAGCAATCAGCCCCAGCATTTT.

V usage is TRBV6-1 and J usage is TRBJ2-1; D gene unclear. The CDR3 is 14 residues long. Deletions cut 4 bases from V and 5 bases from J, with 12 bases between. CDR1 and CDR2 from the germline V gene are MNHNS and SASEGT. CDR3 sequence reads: CASSGVYSNNEQFF. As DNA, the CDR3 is TGTGCCAGCAGTGGAGTCTACAGCAACAATGAGCAGTTCTTC.

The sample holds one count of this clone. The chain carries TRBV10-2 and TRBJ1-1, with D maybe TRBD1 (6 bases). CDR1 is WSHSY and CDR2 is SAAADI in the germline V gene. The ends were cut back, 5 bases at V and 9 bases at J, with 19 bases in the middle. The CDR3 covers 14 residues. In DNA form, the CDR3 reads TGCGCCAGCAGTCCCAGCATAACAGGGAGTAAAGCTTTCTTT. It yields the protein CASSPSITGSKAFF.

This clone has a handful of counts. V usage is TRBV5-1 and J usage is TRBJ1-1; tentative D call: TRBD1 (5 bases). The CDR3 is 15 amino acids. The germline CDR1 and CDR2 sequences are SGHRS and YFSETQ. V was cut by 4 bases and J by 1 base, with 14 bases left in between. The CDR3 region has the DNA TGCGCCAGCAGCCCCGGGTGGGGGGGGAACACTGAAGCTTTCTTT. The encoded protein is CASSPGWGGNTEAFF.

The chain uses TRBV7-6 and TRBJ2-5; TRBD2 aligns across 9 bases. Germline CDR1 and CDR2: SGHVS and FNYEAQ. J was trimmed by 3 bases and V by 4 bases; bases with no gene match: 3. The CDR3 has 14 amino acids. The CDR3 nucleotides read TGTGCCAGCAGCTCGGGACTAGCAGAAGAGACCCAGTACTTC. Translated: CASSSGLAEETQYF.

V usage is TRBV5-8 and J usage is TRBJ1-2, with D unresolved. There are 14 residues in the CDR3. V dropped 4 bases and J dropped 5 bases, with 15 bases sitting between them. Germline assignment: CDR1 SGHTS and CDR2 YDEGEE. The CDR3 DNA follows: TGTGCCAGCAGCCCAACCCTGCAACTTTATGGCTACACCTTC. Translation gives CASSPTLQLYGYTF.

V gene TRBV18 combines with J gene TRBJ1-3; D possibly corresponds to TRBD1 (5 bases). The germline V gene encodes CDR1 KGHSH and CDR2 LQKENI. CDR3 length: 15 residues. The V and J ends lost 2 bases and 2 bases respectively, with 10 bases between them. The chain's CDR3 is CASSPSAGPGNTIYF. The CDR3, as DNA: TGTGCCAGCTCACCATCGGCAGGGCCTGGAAACACCATATATTTT.

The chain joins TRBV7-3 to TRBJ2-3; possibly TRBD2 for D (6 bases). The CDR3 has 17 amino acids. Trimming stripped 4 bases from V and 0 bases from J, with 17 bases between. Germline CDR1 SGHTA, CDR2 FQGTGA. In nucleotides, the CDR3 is TGTGCCAGCAGCTCGGCCCTCTCTAGCGCTAGCACAGATACGCAGTATTTT. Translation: CASSSALSSASTDTQYF.

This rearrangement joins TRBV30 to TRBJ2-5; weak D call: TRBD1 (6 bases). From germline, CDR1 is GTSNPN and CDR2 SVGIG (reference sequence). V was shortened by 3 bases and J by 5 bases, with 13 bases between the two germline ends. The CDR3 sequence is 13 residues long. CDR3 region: CAWSMGAGETQYF. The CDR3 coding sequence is TGTGCCTGGAGCATGGGGGCCGGGGAGACCCAGTACTTC.

The CDR3 DNA reads as TGTGCCTGGAGGAGGGGAATACAGGGGGTAGGAACTGAAGCTTTCTTT. As protein: CAWRRGIQGVGTEAFF. The chain recombines TRBV30 with TRBJ1-1; 8 nucleotides line up with TRBD1. Germline values: CDR1 GTSNPN, CDR2 SVGIG (reference sequence). V was clipped by 3 bases and J by 5 bases; unmatched bases: 14. This CDR3 has 16 residues.

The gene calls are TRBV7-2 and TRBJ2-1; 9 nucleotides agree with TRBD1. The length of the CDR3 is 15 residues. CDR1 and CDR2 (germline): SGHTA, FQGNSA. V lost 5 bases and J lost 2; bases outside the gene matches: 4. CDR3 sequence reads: CASSLRTGAYNEQFF. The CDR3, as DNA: TGTGCCAGCAGCCTCAGGACAGGGGCCTACAATGAGCAGTTCTTC.

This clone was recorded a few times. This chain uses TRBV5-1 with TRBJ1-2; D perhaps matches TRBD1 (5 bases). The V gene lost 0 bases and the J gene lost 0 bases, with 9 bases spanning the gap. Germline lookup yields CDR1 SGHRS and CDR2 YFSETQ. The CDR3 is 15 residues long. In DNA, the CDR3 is TGCGCCAGCAGCTTGGAAGGGGTACCTAACTATGGCTACACCTTC. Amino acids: CASSLEGVPNYGYTF. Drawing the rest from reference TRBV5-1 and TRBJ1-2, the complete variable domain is KAGVTQTPRYLIKTRGQQVTLSCSPISGHRSVSWYQQTPGQGLQFLFEYFSETQRNKGNFPGRFSGRQFSNSRSEMNVSTLELGDSALYLCASSLEGVPNYGYTFGSGTRLTVV.

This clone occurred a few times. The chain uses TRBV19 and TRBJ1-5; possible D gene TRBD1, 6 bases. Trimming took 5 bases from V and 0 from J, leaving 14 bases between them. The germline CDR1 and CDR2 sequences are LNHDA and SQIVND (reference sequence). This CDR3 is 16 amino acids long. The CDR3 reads CASSLLYRDSNQPQHF. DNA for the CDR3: TGTGCCAGTAGTCTCTTATACAGGGATAGCAATCAGCCCCAGCATTTT.

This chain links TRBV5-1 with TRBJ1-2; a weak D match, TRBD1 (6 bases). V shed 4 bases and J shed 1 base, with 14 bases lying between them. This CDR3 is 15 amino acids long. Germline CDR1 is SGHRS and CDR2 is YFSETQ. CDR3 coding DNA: TGCGCCAGCAGCGCGAGGACAGTAGATAACTATGGCTACACCTTC. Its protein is CASSARTVDNYGYTF.

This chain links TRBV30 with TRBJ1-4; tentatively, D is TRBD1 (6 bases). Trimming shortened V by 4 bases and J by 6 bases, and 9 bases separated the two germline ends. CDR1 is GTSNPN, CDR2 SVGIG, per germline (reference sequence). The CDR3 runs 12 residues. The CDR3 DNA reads TGTGCCTGGACAGGGGTTGATGAAAAACTGTTTTTT. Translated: CAWTGVDEKLFF.

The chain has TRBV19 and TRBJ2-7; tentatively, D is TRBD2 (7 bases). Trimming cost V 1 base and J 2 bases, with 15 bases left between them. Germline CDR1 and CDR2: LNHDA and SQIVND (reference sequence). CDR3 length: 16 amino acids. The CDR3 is CASSIGGGGRPYEQYF. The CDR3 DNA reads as TGTGCCAGTAGTATAGGAGGGGGGGGCCGGCCCTACGAGCAGTACTTC. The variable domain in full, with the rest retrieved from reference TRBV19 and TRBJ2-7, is DGGITQSPKYLFRKEGQNVTLSCEQNLNHDAMYWYRQDPGQGLRLIYYSQIVNDFQKGDIAEGYSVSREKKESFPLTVTSAQKNPTAFYLCASSIGGGGRPYEQYFGPGTRLTVT.

The CDR3 here is CASSLGRNYGYTF. The CDR3 DNA reads as TGCGCCAGCAGCTTGGGCAGGAACTATGGCTACACCTTC. The chain links TRBV5-1 to TRBJ1-2, with D unresolved. This CDR3 spans 13 amino acids. The V and J ends lost 0 bases and 2 bases respectively, with 5 bases between them. Germline CDR1 reads SGHRS; CDR2 reads YFSETQ.

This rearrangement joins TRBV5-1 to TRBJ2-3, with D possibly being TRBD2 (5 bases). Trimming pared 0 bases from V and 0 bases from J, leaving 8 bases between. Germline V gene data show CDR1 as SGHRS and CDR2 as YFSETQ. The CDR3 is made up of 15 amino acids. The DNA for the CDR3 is TGCGCCAGCAGCTTGGCCCAGCGGAGCACAGATACGCAGTATTTT. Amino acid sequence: CASSLAQRSTDTQYF.

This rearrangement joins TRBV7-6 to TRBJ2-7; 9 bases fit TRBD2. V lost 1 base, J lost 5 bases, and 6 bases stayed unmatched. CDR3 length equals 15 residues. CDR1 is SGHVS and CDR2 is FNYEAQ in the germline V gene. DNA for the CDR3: TGTGCCAGCAGCTTAGTGGGCGGGGGGGTAGACGAGCAGTACTTC. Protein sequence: CASSLVGGGVDEQYF.